A selection of T cell receptor beta chains follows, all from one sample in a study of blood T cell repertoires in COVID-19. Produced via immunoSEQ multiplex PCR; TCRdb's table is partial and in-frame only. The sample holds 150,000 to 160,000 clones; approximately 83% are singletons and the top ten take about 29%. The sample taken for sequencing was peripheral blood. Receptors originate from a woman aged 55-69 years with acute or convalescent COVID-19. Each CDR3 is given with its conserved first and last residue. D genes are given only for firm matches. The size entry is marked missing in some rows and otherwise reads once, few, many or a size class.

j_call,clone_size,d_call,v_call,cdr3_nt,cdr3_aa
TRBJ1-2,-,-,TRBV30,TGTGCCTGGAGTGTAGCGGGTAGCTATGGCTACACCTTC,CAWSVAGSYGYTF
TRBJ1-2,-,-,TRBV7-9,TGTGCCAGCAGCCCACAGGGCGTTGGCTACACCTTC,CASSPQGVGYTF
TRBJ1-1,-,-,TRBV11-2,TGTGCCAGCAGCCTCCGACAGCGCCGGTATGGCACTGAAGCTTTCTTT,CASSLRQRRYGTEAFF
TRBJ2-5,-,-,TRBV3-1/TRBV3-2,TGTGCCAGCAGCCAAGTCCGGGGGGCTGAGACCCAGTACTTC,CASSQVRGAETQYF
TRBJ2-1,many,TRBD1,TRBV28,TGTGCCAGCAGAGCCCCGACAGGGGGCTCCTACAATGAGCAGTTCTTC,CASRAPTGGSYNEQFF
TRBJ1-6,few,-,TRBV6-5,TGTGCCAGCAGTTACCGTGGTATCGGGGCACCCCTCCACTTT,CASSYRGIGAPLHF
TRBJ1-6,-,-,TRBV5-6,TGTGCCAGCAGCTTCTTCACTTATAATTCACCCCTCCACTTT,CASSFFTYNSPLHF
TRBJ1-1,-,-,TRBV6-5,TGTGCCAGCAGAAAGGAGGGGCCACACACTGAAGCTTTCTTT,CASRKEGPHTEAFF
TRBJ1-4,once,-,TRBV24-1,TGTGCCACCAGTGATACTCAAAATGAAAAACTGTTTTTT,CATSDTQNEKLFF
TRBJ2-2,-,-,TRBV19,TGTGCCAGTAGTCACCGGGAGGGGGCGGGCACCGGGGAGCTGTTTTTT,CASSHREGAGTGELFF
TRBJ1-1,-,TRBD1,TRBV19,TGTGCCAGTAGTAACAGGGGAGAGAAGACTGAAGCTTTCTTT,CASSNRGEKTEAFF
TRBJ2-1,once,TRBD2,TRBV18,TGTGCCAGCTCACCACAGACTAGCGGGCTTTACAATGAGCAGTTCTTC,CASSPQTSGLYNEQFF
TRBJ1-6,-,-,TRBV7-2,TGTGCCAGCAGCTCAGGACTGCTCAATTCACCCCTCCACTTT,CASSSGLLNSPLHF
TRBJ2-3,once,TRBD1,TRBV19,TGTGCCAGTAGTATGCTCAGGGGGACAGATACGCAGTATTTT,CASSMLRGTDTQYF
TRBJ2-1,-,-,TRBV12-3/TRBV12-4,TGTGCCAGCAGAAGAGGGACACCCTGGTTCTTC,CASRRGTPWFF
TRBJ2-4,-,TRBD1,TRBV3-1/TRBV3-2,TGTGCCAGCAGCCAAGGTCATCGGGACAGGGAGTACTTC,CASSQGHRDREYF
TRBJ1-6,once,-,TRBV19,TGTGCCAGTAGTATTACGACAGGTCAGGGAAATTCACCCCTCCACTTT,CASSITTGQGNSPLHF